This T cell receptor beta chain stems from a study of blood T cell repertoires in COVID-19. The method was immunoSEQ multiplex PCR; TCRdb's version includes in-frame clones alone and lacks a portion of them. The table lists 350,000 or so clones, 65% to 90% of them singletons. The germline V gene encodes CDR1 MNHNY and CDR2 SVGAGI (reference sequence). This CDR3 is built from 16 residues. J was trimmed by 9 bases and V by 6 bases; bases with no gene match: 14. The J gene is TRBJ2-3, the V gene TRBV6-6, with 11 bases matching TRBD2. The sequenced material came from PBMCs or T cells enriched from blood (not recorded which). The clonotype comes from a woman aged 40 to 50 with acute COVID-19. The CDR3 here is CASSLGLAGTYGTQYF. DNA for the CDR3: TGTGCCAGCAGCCTAGGACTAGCGGGTACATACGGAACGCAGTATTTT.